This note documents a single T cell receptor beta chain sequence. Its matching antigen is unknown. This entry belongs to a study of cytomegalovirus exposure and HLA in healthy donors. Study findings and constraints: In a later analysis, across HLA loci, associated TCR counts were highest for DRB1, lowest for HLA-C. The listing of roughly 160 TCR beta chains classed them as cytomegalovirus-associated.

The CDR3 runs to 15 residues. Germline V gene lookup returns CDR1 MNHEY and CDR2 SMNVEV (reference sequence). V gave up 4 bases and J gave up 3 bases; unmatched junction bases: 6. Whereas donors were nominally healthy upon sampling, unrecorded immune exposures were probable. PCR involved 60 Vbeta and 13 Jbeta primers. Sequencing was performed with immunoSEQ multiplex PCR; in TCRdb, only in-frame clones are kept and a portion is missing. The top ten clones hold less than 6% of a sample with roughly 180,000 clones, about four fifths of them seen once. The sequence was obtained from a woman in her 30s in good health and CMV-seropositive. The chain is built from TRBV27 and TRBJ1-5, with 7 bases lining up with TRBD1. Source material: PBMCs. The CDR3 sequence: CASSSRQGHNQPQHF. For the CDR3, the DNA is TGTGCCAGCAGTTCGAGACAGGGCCACAATCAGCCCCAGCATTTT.